The rows below give T cell receptor beta chains drawn from one sample of a study of human T cells and chemical hapten exposure. TCRdb processed the RACE reads anew with MiXCR; each CDR3 protein has one entry. Among about 350,000 distinct CDR3 sequences, roughly 6% were seen once, and the ten largest hold about 5.6%. Sequencing used whole blood, obtained in connection with sensitization to the hapten diphenylcyclopropenone (DPC). These receptors were obtained from a woman younger than 30 with alopecia areata. Some clones in this sample may be carry-over from other donors' samples. CDR3s include the opening cysteine and the closing phenylalanine or tryptophan. Fields, in order: clone size, V gene, J gene, D gene, CDR3 protein, CDR3 DNA. A D gene is named only where the DNA matches it firmly. Rows may omit the clone size; those that give it use once, few, many or a size class.

many	TRBV4-3	TRBJ1-5	NA	CASSQDMAERNQPQHF	TGCGCCAGCAGCCAAGATATGGCAGAGCGGAATCAGCCCCAGCATTTT
many	TRBV27	TRBJ2-7	NA	CASSLGSTFSNEQYF	TGTGCCAGCAGTTTAGGTTCGACCTTCTCGAACGAGCAGTACTTC
NA	TRBV5-6	TRBJ2-2	TRBD1	CASSLVGGPTNTGELFF	TGTGCCAGCAGCTTGGTAGGGGGCCCCACGAACACCGGGGAGCTGTTTTTT
few	TRBV4-3	TRBJ2-7	NA	CASSQDHEGYEQYF	TGCGCCAGCAGCCAAGATCACGAGGGGTACGAGCAGTACTTC
few	TRBV20-1	TRBJ2-3	NA	CSLTVPSTDTQYF	TGCAGTCTGACAGTCCCGAGCACAGATACGCAGTATTTT
few	TRBV3-1	TRBJ2-3	NA	CASSQETTDTQYF	TGTGCCAGCAGCCAAGAAACCACAGATACGCAGTATTTT
NA	TRBV5-6	TRBJ2-1	NA	CASSLVGSLNYNEQFF	TGTGCCAGCAGCTTGGTGGGGTCCCTAAATTACAATGAGCAGTTCTTC
many	TRBV7-9	TRBJ1-1	NA	CASSLVSGTAEAFF	TGTGCCAGCAGCTTAGTATCGGGGACGGCTGAAGCTTTCTTT
few	TRBV21-1	TRBJ1-1	NA	CASSNDRKVITEAFF	TGTGCCAGCAGCAACGACAGAAAGGTAATCACTGAAGCTTTCTTT
NA	TRBV7-9	TRBJ2-2	NA	CASGGDISNTGELFF	TGTGCCAGCGGCGGGGACATTTCGAACACCGGGGAGCTGTTTTTT
many	TRBV4-2	TRBJ1-4	NA	CASRDATNEKLFF	TGTGCCAGCAGGGATGCAACTAATGAAAAACTGTTTTTT
NA	TRBV7-2	TRBJ1-2	NA	CASSLGGHHYGYTF	TGTGCCAGCAGCTTAGGAGGTCACCACTATGGCTACACCTTC
few	TRBV12-3/TRBV12-4	TRBJ2-2	NA	CASSLLTGTTGELFF	TGTGCCAGCAGTCTCTTAACAGGGACCACCGGGGAGCTGTTTTTT
few	TRBV29-1	TRBJ2-1	NA	CSVDGAEYNEQFF	TGCAGCGTTGACGGGGCGGAGTACAATGAGCAGTTCTTC
many	TRBV24-1	TRBJ1-5	NA	CATSEPYSNQPQHF	TGTGCCACCAGTGAGCCTTATAGCAATCAGCCCCAGCATTTT
many	TRBV9	TRBJ1-1	TRBD1	CASSFFGTGGTEAFF	TGTGCCAGCAGCTTCTTCGGGACAGGCGGAACTGAAGCTTTCTTT
few	TRBV29-1	TRBJ1-4	NA	CSVGQAGANEKLFF	TGCAGCGTTGGCCAGGCGGGGGCTAATGAAAAACTGTTTTTT
NA	TRBV12-5	TRBJ2-6	NA	CASGLDGANVLTF	TGTGCTAGTGGTTTGGACGGGGCCAACGTCCTGACTTTC
few	TRBV7-9	TRBJ2-3	TRBD2	CASSPHPRLAGADTQYF	TGTGCCAGCAGCCCCCACCCCCGGCTAGCGGGGGCAGATACGCAGTATTTT
few	TRBV13	TRBJ2-3	TRBD2	CASSTQGLAGGRGADTQYF	TGTGCCAGCAGCACCCAGGGACTAGCGGGGGGGCGCGGGGCAGATACGCAGTATTTT
few	TRBV11-2	TRBJ2-7	NA	CASRREPSYEQYF	TGTGCCAGCAGGAGAGAGCCATCCTACGAGCAGTACTTC
many	TRBV3-1	TRBJ2-3	NA	CASSQNIEDTQYF	TGTGCCAGCAGCCAAAATATAGAAGATACGCAGTATTTT
NA	TRBV7-9	TRBJ1-4	NA	CASSQGNGNEKLFF	TGTGCCAGCAGCCAGGGGAATGGAAATGAAAAACTGTTTTTT
NA	TRBV14	TRBJ2-3	NA	CASSQDFEGTDTQYF	TGTGCCAGCAGCCAAGACTTTGAAGGGACAGATACGCAGTATTTT
NA	TRBV3-1	TRBJ2-1	TRBD2	CASSPRISGTSGSPHYNEQFF	TGTGCCAGCAGCCCGAGGATCTCCGGGACTAGCGGTTCCCCTCATTACAATGAGCAGTTCTTC
many	TRBV6-5	TRBJ1-6	NA	CASKQQGNSYNSPLHF	TGTGCCAGCAAGCAACAGGGAAACTCCTATAATTCACCCCTCCACTTT
few	TRBV15	TRBJ2-7	TRBD1	CATLDLPGTGESYEQYF	TGTGCCACCCTGGACCTTCCGGGGACAGGAGAGTCCTACGAGCAGTACTTC
many	TRBV27	TRBJ1-5	NA	CASSLSSLYQPQHF	TGTGCCAGCAGTTTATCGTCACTATATCAGCCCCAGCATTTT
many	TRBV29-1	TRBJ2-7	NA	CSVESQGNYEQYF	TGCAGCGTTGAATCCCAGGGGAACTACGAGCAGTACTTC
many	TRBV12-3/TRBV12-4	TRBJ1-2	TRBD1	CASSFRGNGYTF	TGTGCCAGCAGTTTCAGGGGGAATGGCTACACCTTC
few	TRBV12-3/TRBV12-4	TRBJ2-5	NA	CASSLAEGETQYF	TGTGCCAGCAGTTTAGCGGAGGGCGAGACCCAGTACTTC
few	TRBV3-1	TRBJ2-3	NA	CASSEPGRSTDTQYF	TGTGCCAGCAGCGAGCCGGGACGCAGCACAGATACGCAGTATTTT
many	TRBV12-3/TRBV12-4	TRBJ1-4	NA	CASSPRQATNEKLFF	TGTGCCAGCAGTCCCCGACAGGCAACTAATGAAAAACTGTTTTTT
many	TRBV15	TRBJ1-5	NA	CATSPEGRQPQHF	TGTGCCACCAGCCCCGAAGGGCGTCAGCCCCAGCATTTT
many	TRBV10-3	TRBJ2-7	NA	CAIRPGLESEQYF	TGTGCCATCAGGCCCGGTCTAGAAAGCGAGCAGTACTTC
many	TRBV28	TRBJ1-6	NA	CASSQGSSPLHF	TGTGCCAGCAGTCAAGGTTCTAGCCCCCTCCACTTT
few	TRBV7-2	TRBJ1-6	NA	CASSLVFPLIALHF	TGTGCCAGCAGCTTAGTCTTCCCCCTGATCGCCCTCCACTTT
NA	TRBV2	TRBJ2-7	NA	CASRERDYEQYF	TGTGCCAGCAGAGAACGGGACTACGAGCAGTACTTC
NA	TRBV7-2	TRBJ1-2	TRBD1	CASSILVRTGNGYTF	TGTGCCAGCTCAATCTTAGTCCGGACAGGGAATGGCTACACCTTC
few	TRBV20-1	TRBJ1-5	NA	CSARGRDWGEPQHF	TGCAGTGCTAGAGGCCGGGACTGGGGGGAGCCCCAGCATTTT
many	TRBV5-1	TRBJ1-1	NA	CASSFFGAEAFF	TGCGCCAGCAGCTTTTTCGGCGCTGAAGCTTTCTTT
many	TRBV7-2	TRBJ1-1	NA	CASSLAEGVTEAFF	TGTGCCAGCAGCTTAGCGGAGGGGGTAACTGAAGCTTTCTTT
many	TRBV6-6	TRBJ1-1	NA	CASSPRGGGAFF	TGTGCCAGCAGTCCGAGGGGAGGTGGAGCTTTCTTT